This T cell receptor beta chain derives from a study of T-cell reconstitution after alpha-beta-depleted transplantation in children. General study points: The authors attributed T-cell counts and diversity one year after transplant mostly to newly produced T cells.

Worth noting for this clonotype: Its antigen is not identified.

TCRbeta library construction was performed incorporating unique molecular identifiers. Each CDR3 protein is one row after TCRdb ran MiXCR on the PCR reads. The sample lists tens of thousands of distinct CDR3 sequences; 40% to 60% were seen once. Per the germline V gene, CDR1 is DFQATT and CDR2 is SNEGSKA (reference sequence). This CDR3 spans 15 amino acids. V lost 5 bases to trimming and J lost 2 bases; unmatched junction nucleotides: 11. Sequences were derived from peripheral blood, sampled before TCRalphabeta/CD19-depleted stem cell transplant. The TCR originated in a boy in the first two years of life with SCID, due to receive a stem cell transplant. The gene calls are TRBV20-1 and TRBJ2-7; TRBD2 aligns across 8 bases. This CDR3 is CSARVIAGGPYEQYF. For the CDR3, the DNA is TGCAGTGCTCGGGTTATCGCGGGGGGCCCCTACGAGCAGTACTTC.